Detailed here is one T cell receptor (beta chain). Antigen unknown. The entirety of the isolated RNA underwent reverse transcription, so expressed TCRB transcripts were sequenced. There were about 3.57 million reads on average in the naive, central memory and regulatory T cell samples. Sequencing used immunoSEQ multiplex PCR; TCRdb keeps in-frame clones, though not all of them. The sample carries 600,000 to 750,000 clones, 12% recorded once. Naive, central memory, regulatory and stem cell-like memory cells within the CD4+ compartment were sorted using CD45RO/CCR7/CD25/CD127/CD95/CD27. These data are taken from a study of beta chain features in type 1 diabetes. Study-level findings and limits: Moderately but significantly shorter TCRB CDR3s were found in Type 1 diabetes patients in all four CD4+ subsets. The study notes PCR might favor shorter templates equally in patients and controls. Lower insertion and higher deletion counts appeared at VDJ junctions in type 1 diabetes patients.

This CDR3 is built from 16 residues. Germline V gives CDR1 SEHNR, CDR2 FQNEAQ (reference sequence). V lost 5 bases and J lost 5, with 18 bases in between. This TCR derives from a man aged 30 to 39 with type 1 diabetes. The gene calls are TRBV7-9 and TRBJ2-2, with a tentative D call TRBD2 (5 bases). Sequenced input: naive CD4+ T cells from blood. As DNA, the CDR3 is TGTGCCAGCAGCCCCGCTTCCCGAGGCGGGACCGGGGAGCTGTTTTTT. The encoded protein is CASSPASRGGTGELFF. The complete variable domain, with remaining parts taken from reference TRBV7-9 and TRBJ2-2, reads DTGVSQNPRHKITKRGQNVTFRCDPISEHNRLYWYRQTLGQGPEFLTYFQNEAQLEKSRLLSDRFSAERPKGSFSTLEIQRTEQGDSAMYLCASSPASRGGTGELFFGEGSRLTVL.